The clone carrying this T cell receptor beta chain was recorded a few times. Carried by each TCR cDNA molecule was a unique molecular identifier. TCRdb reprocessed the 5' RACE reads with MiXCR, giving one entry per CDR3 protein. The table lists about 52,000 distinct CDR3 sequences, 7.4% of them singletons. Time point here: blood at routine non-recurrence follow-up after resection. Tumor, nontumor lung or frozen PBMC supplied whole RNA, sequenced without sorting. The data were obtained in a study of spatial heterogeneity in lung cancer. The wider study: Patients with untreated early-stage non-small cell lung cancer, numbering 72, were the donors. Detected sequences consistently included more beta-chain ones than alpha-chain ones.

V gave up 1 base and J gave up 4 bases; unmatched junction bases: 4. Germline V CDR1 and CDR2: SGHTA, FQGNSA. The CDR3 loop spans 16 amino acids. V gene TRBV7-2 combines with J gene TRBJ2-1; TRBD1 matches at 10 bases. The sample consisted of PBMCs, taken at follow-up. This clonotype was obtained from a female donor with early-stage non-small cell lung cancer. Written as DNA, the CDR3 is TGTGCCAGCAGCTTAGGGGGACAGGGGATTTACAATGAGCAGTTCTTC. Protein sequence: CASSLGGQGIYNEQFF. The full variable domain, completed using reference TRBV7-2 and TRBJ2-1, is GAGVSQSPSNKVTEKGKDVELRCDPISGHTALYWYRQSLGQGLEFLIYFQGNSAPDKSGLPSDRFSAERTGGSVSTLTIQRTQQEDSAVYLCASSLGGQGIYNEQFFGPGTRLTVL.